These 27 T cell receptor beta chains were all obtained from the same sample, sequenced in a study of vaccination effects on CD4 cells after COVID-19. For these TCRs, the target antigens are not known. Generated by immunoSEQ multiplex PCR, the TCRdb table keeps only in-frame clones and is missing some. Among tens of thousands of clones listed, 73% were seen once. Antigen-specific CD4+ T cells expanded by the ViraFEST assay with viral peptide pools were then sequenced. CD4+ T cells were isolated after 10 days of culture. The starting material was CD4+ T cells from PBMCs cultured with HCoV-229E spike peptides, obtained before COVID-19 vaccination. The receptors here all came from a human donor who received a COVID-19 vaccine.

The chain carries TRBV6-5 and TRBJ1-4; TRBD1 might be the D (5 bases). The V and J ends lost 2 bases and 10 bases respectively, with 17 bases between them. The CDR3 has 15 amino acids. Germline-derived CDR1 and CDR2 are MNHEY and SVGAGI. The CDR3 DNA follows: TGTGCCAGCAGTTACACGACAGACCTGGTTGGAAAACTGTTTTTT. Protein product: CASSYTTDLVGKLFF.

In its sample, this clone was seen once. This rearrangement joins TRBV7-4 to TRBJ1-3; TRBD1 is a possible D gene (5 bases). The ends were cut back, 0 bases at V and 7 bases at J, with 10 bases in the middle. The CDR3 covers 14 residues. Per the germline V gene, CDR1 is SGHVT and CDR2 is SQSDAQ. The CDR3: CASSLAPGWNTIYF. In nucleotides, the CDR3 is TGTGCCAGCAGCTTAGCCCCAGGGTGGAACACCATATATTTT.

V gene TRBV3-1 (or the pseudogene TRBV3-2) combines with J gene TRBJ2-7; possibly TRBD1 or TRBD2 for D (5 bases each). Trimming removed 0 bases at V and 4 bases at J, with 19 bases between. The V gene's germline CDR1 is LGHDT and CDR2 YNNKEL (reference sequence). The CDR3 runs to 17 residues. The CDR3 nucleotides are TGTGCCAGCAGCCAAGATTCTTGGGGGAGTCTTAAATACGAGCAGTACTTC. It specifies CASSQDSWGSLKYEQYF.

The rearrangement links TRBV27 to TRBJ1-2, with 7 bases matching TRBD1. The CDR3 runs to 16 residues. Germline V gene data show CDR1 as MNHEY and CDR2 as SMNVEV (reference sequence). V lost 2 bases and J lost 6; bases outside the gene matches: 12. This CDR3 is CASSLPHLGQGDGYTF. The CDR3 DNA is TGTGCCAGCAGTTTACCACACCTCGGCCAGGGGGATGGCTACACCTTC.

The sample holds a few counts of this clone. The chain combines TRBV3-1 (or the pseudogene TRBV3-2) with TRBJ1-1; D call uncertain. Trimming stripped 6 bases from V and 0 bases from J, with 5 bases between. The germline V gene has CDR1 LGHDT and CDR2 YNNKEL (reference sequence). CDR3 length: 12 residues. CDR3: CASRPMNTEAFF. The CDR3 region has the DNA TGTGCCAGCAGGCCGATGAACACTGAAGCTTTCTTT.

In its sample, this clone was seen once. The genes are TRBV23-1 and TRBJ2-7; 8 nucleotides agree with TRBD2. TRBV23-1 qualifies as an ORF whose function is uncertain. The CDR3 is made up of 18 amino acids. V trimming: 6 bases; J trimming: 2 bases; junction bases outside the gene matches: 18. CDR3 in amino acids: CASSRRGGWRDTTYEQYF. Written as DNA, the CDR3 is TGCGCCAGCAGCCGCCGGGGGGGATGGCGGGATACAACCTACGAGCAGTACTTC.

J is TRBJ1-2 and V is TRBV6-5, with 10 nucleotides matching TRBD1. The CDR3 contains 15 residues. Looked up from germline, CDR1 is MNHEY and CDR2 is SVGAGI. The V and J ends lost 2 bases and 5 bases, in that order; junction bases with no gene match: 5. The CDR3 is CASSYRGTGVYGYTF. The CDR3 DNA is TGTGCCAGCAGTTACCGAGGGACAGGGGTATATGGCTACACCTTC.

The chain uses TRBV5-6 and TRBJ2-1; TRBD1 agrees at 7 bases. V was clipped by 0 bases and J by 3 bases; unmatched bases: 3. The CDR3 has 15 residues. The germline V gene has CDR1 SGHDT and CDR2 YYEEEE. CDR3 loop: CASSLARGIYNEQFF. Here the CDR3 DNA reads TGTGCCAGCAGCTTGGCCAGGGGGATCTACAATGAGCAGTTCTTC.

Note on this clone: The junction departs from the called germline gene at one end, perhaps through a read error. J is TRBJ2-5 and V is TRBV29-1; D is perhaps TRBD1 (5 bases). Germline loops: CDR1 SQVTM, CDR2 ANQGSEA. The CDR3 spans 13 residues. The CDR3 spells CSVEGGTQGTQYF. CDR3 bases: TGCAGCGTTGAAGGGGGCACACAAGGGACCCAGTACTTC. The full variable domain, with the rest looked up from reference TRBV29-1 and TRBJ2-5, is SAVISQKPSRDICQRGTSLTIQCQVDSQVTMMFWYRQQPGQSLTLIATANQGSEATYESGFVIDKFPISRPNLTFSTLTVSNMSPEDSSIYLCSVEGGTQGTQYFGPGTRLLVL.

The V gene is TRBV5-1, the J gene TRBJ2-7; 8 bases are a match to TRBD1. The V and J ends lost 4 bases and 4 bases, in that order; junction bases with no gene match: 10. Germline CDR1 and CDR2: SGHRS and YFSETQ. This CDR3 region has 15 residues. The CDR3 spells CASSPRQGTAYEQYF. CDR3 in DNA: TGCGCCAGCAGCCCCAGACAGGGGACCGCTTACGAGCAGTACTTC. Filled out from reference TRBV5-1 and TRBJ2-7, the complete variable domain reads KAGVTQTPRYLIKTRGQQVTLSCSPISGHRSVSWYQQTPGQGLQFLFEYFSETQRNKGNFPGRFSGRQFSNSRSEMNVSTLELGDSALYLCASSPRQGTAYEQYFGPGTRLTVT.

The chain combines TRBV6-6 with TRBJ2-1; 15 positions agree with TRBD2. Germline V gene data show CDR1 as MNHNY and CDR2 as SVGAGI (reference sequence). Trimming at V came to 5 bases and at J to 9 bases, leaving 5 bases not matched to a gene. The CDR3 loop spans 15 amino acids. Here the CDR3 reads CASSRGLAGGGEQFF. The CDR3 DNA is TGTGCCAGCAGTCGGGGACTAGCGGGAGGCGGTGAGCAGTTCTTC.

The chain has TRBV5-8 and TRBJ2-1; unclear D gene. CDR3 length equals 12 residues. The V gene's germline CDR1 is SGHTS and CDR2 YDEGEE. Trimming left V 3 bases short and J 13 bases short, with 14 bases between. The CDR3 region is CASSSTREGQFF. In nucleotides, the CDR3 is TGTGCCAGCAGCTCTACAAGGGAAGGTCAGTTCTTC.

The chain combines TRBV6-6 with TRBJ1-4; 8 positions match TRBD1. This CDR3 spans 17 amino acids. CDR1 is MNHNY and CDR2 is SVGAGI in the germline V gene (reference sequence). V lost 5 bases and J lost 0; bases outside the gene matches: 8. The CDR3 is CASSRETGGATNEKLFF. CDR3 coding DNA: TGTGCCAGCAGTCGAGAAACAGGGGGAGCAACTAATGAAAAACTGTTTTTT.

In this sample, this clone turned up once. The J gene is TRBJ1-1, the V gene TRBV19, with 8 bases fitting TRBD1. CDR3 length equals 15 residues. V shed 4 bases and J 0 bases; nucleotides not matched to a gene: 4. Germline lookup yields CDR1 LNHDA and CDR2 SQIVND (reference sequence). CDR3 in DNA: TGTGCCAGTAGTACAAACAGGGGGATGAACACTGAAGCTTTCTTT. Its protein product is CASSTNRGMNTEAFF.

This chain connects TRBV6-5 to TRBJ1-2; D unresolved. The V gene lost 6 bases and the J gene lost 1 base, with 6 bases spanning the gap. The germline gives CDR1 MNHEY, CDR2 SVGAGI. The CDR3 consists of 12 residues. CDR3 in DNA: TGTGCCAGCAGGGACGGTAACTATGGCTACACCTTC. Amino acids: CASRDGNYGYTF.

This chain connects TRBV28 to TRBJ2-2; 9 bases fit TRBD1. Trimming cost V 5 bases and J 6 bases; bases outside gene matches: 7. This CDR3 contains 15 residues. Per the germline V gene, CDR1 is MDHEN and CDR2 is SYDVKM. The CDR3 sequence is CASSLAGQGSGELFF. The CDR3 DNA reads TGTGCCAGCAGTCTCGCCGGACAGGGGTCCGGGGAGCTGTTTTTT.

This clone was counted a few times. The chain links TRBV7-9 to TRBJ2-1, with 13 positions matching TRBD2. This CDR3 region has 16 residues. Germline lookup yields CDR1 SEHNR and CDR2 FQNEAQ (reference sequence). The junction had 8 bases not matched to a gene; V was cut back by 3 bases and J by 9 bases. The DNA of the CDR3 is TGTGCCAGCAGCTTGCTAGGACTAGCGGGAGTAGGTGAGCAGTTCTTC. Translation: CASSLLGLAGVGEQFF.

Written as DNA, the CDR3 is TGTGCCATAGCCACCGGGACAGGGGATGAAAAACTGTTTTTT. This translates into CAIATGTGDEKLFF. The chain couples TRBV2 to TRBJ1-4, with 10 nucleotides matching TRBD1. The CDR3 contains 14 residues. The germline V gene has CDR1 SNHLY and CDR2 FYNNEI. The V and J ends lost 10 bases and 6 bases, in that order; junction bases with no gene match: 8. The complete variable domain, with remaining parts taken from reference TRBV2 and TRBJ1-4, reads EPEVTQTPSHQVTQMGQEVILRCVPISNHLYFYWYRQILGQKVEFLVSFYNNEISEKSEIFDDQFSVERPDGSNFTLKIRSTKLEDSAMYFCAIATGTGDEKLFFGSGTQLSVL.

This rearrangement joins TRBV29-1 to TRBJ2-3, with 7 positions matching TRBD2. CDR1 and CDR2 from the germline V gene are SQVTM and ANQGSEA. This CDR3 spans 14 amino acids. V was clipped by 1 base and J by 0 bases; unmatched bases: 1. The CDR3 DNA follows: TGCAGCGTTGAAGTGGGGGGGAGCACAGATACGCAGTATTTT. The encoded protein is CSVEVGGSTDTQYF.

This clone has only a few counts. The CDR3 DNA reads as TGTGCCAGCGGGGACACCTATGAAGGCAAGCCCCAGCATTTT. It is translated as CASGDTYEGKPQHF. The chain employs TRBV7-9 and TRBJ1-5; a possible D gene is TRBD1 (6 bases). Trimming removed 8 bases from V and 8 bases from J, with 19 bases in between. Germline values: CDR1 SEHNR, CDR2 FQNEAQ (reference sequence). The CDR3 length is 14 residues.

The chain recombines TRBV15 with TRBJ2-7; D is uncertain. The CDR3 has 12 amino acids. Trimming cost V 8 bases and J 6 bases, with 14 bases left between them. Per the germline V gene, CDR1 is LNHNV and CDR2 is YYDKDF (reference sequence). DNA for the CDR3: TGTGCCACCTCCACCTTGGGCGGCGAGCAGTACTTC. Its translation is CATSTLGGEQYF.

In its sample, this clone was seen a few times. This chain uses TRBV27 with TRBJ2-1; a weak D match, TRBD2 (6 bases). This CDR3 is built from 15 residues. V shed 11 bases and J shed 6 bases, with 23 bases lying between them. Germline V gene data show CDR1 as MNHEY and CDR2 as SMNVEV (reference sequence). The DNA for the CDR3 is TGTGCCTCCGCCCCGCGGGACCTGCCCGGCAATGAGCAGTTCTTC. This translates into CASAPRDLPGNEQFF.

This chain connects TRBV4-1 to TRBJ1-1; perhaps TRBD1 as D (5 bases). V lost 4 bases, J lost 1 base, and 19 bases lay in between. CDR1 is MGHRA, CDR2 YSYEKL, per germline. CDR3 length equals 17 residues. The CDR3 nucleotides read TGCGCCAGCAGCCTTGGTGGGGCAACGGGGAGGAACACTGAAGCTTTCTTT. It yields the protein CASSLGGATGRNTEAFF.

The chain has TRBV19 and TRBJ1-2; D is uncertain. Germline lookup yields CDR1 LNHDA and CDR2 SQIVND (reference sequence). V lost 3 bases to trimming and J lost 8 bases, with 16 bases between them. The CDR3 is made up of 14 amino acids. The CDR3 coding sequence is TGTGCCAGTAGTATTTTGAGAGGGCCTGGGGGCTACACCTTC. Its translation is CASSILRGPGGYTF.

This clone was counted a few times. The rearrangement uses TRBV3-1 (or the pseudogene TRBV3-2) and TRBJ1-2; no firm D call. V was clipped by 2 bases and J by 0 bases, with 7 bases between them. CDR3 length: 14 residues. Germline V gene lookup returns CDR1 LGHDT and CDR2 YNNKEL (reference sequence). This CDR3 is CASSQSLSNYGYTF. Here the CDR3 DNA reads TGTGCCAGCAGCCAAAGCCTGTCTAACTATGGCTACACCTTC.

The chain employs TRBV6-5 and TRBJ2-1; 12 bases map to TRBD2. V gave up 5 bases and J gave up 8 bases; unmatched junction bases: 4. This CDR3 has 14 amino acids. CDR1 is MNHEY, CDR2 SVGAGI, per germline. CDR3 residues: CASSLAGGRDEQFF. The CDR3 DNA sequence: TGTGCCAGCAGTCTAGCGGGGGGGCGGGATGAGCAGTTCTTC.

This chain links TRBV6-1 with TRBJ2-3; tentative D call: TRBD1 (6 bases). Germline values: CDR1 MNHNS, CDR2 SASEGT. The CDR3 consists of 15 residues. Trimming cost V 2 bases and J 0 bases, with 9 bases left between them. The CDR3 spells CASSELQGSTDTQYF. CDR3 in DNA: TGTGCCAGCAGTGAATTGCAGGGGAGCACAGATACGCAGTATTTT.